These T cell receptor beta chains were read from a single sample in a study of CD8 T cells in Susac syndrome. In TCRdb, the immunoSEQ multiplex PCR reads were re-called with MiXCR into one record per CDR3 protein. The repertoire holds over 130,000 distinct CDR3 sequences, with approximately 95% as singletons. Material: CD4+ T cells from PBMCs. The source is a human donor with multiple sclerosis. Both conserved end residues are part of each CDR3. D genes are given only for firm matches.

CDR3 length	D gene	V gene	J gene	CDR3 protein
12	.	TRBV20-1	TRBJ1-2	CSANTVNYGYTF
16	.	TRBV7-9	TRBJ1-1	CASSLEGSGAGTEAFF
13	TRBD2	TRBV20-1	TRBJ2-5	CSAPGLPQETQYF
17	TRBD1	TRBV3-1	TRBJ2-7	CASSRPGQGLKTYEQYF
15	TRBD1	TRBV2	TRBJ2-5	CASSGFGDRVKTQYF
15	TRBD1	TRBV9	TRBJ2-5	CASSDAGQGQETQYF
15	.	TRBV20-1	TRBJ1-1	CSARDFRGVGTEAFF
14	TRBD2	TRBV5-4	TRBJ2-2	CASSLVAGTGELFF
13	.	TRBV28	TRBJ2-7	CASLGGTSYEQYF
15	.	TRBV28	TRBJ2-6	CASSPLGSGANVLTF
10	.	TRBV29-1	TRBJ1-2	CSVGTSGYTF
12	.	TRBV29-1	TRBJ2-7	CSVTSLGYEQYF
12	.	TRBV24-1	TRBJ2-7	CATSAGVGEQYF
16	.	TRBV6-6	TRBJ2-7	CASSYSTGPSSSEQYF
15	.	TRBV4-1	TRBJ2-7	CASSLTQQGKYEQYF
11	.	TRBV7-9	TRBJ2-7	CASLDSYEQYF
14	.	TRBV28	TRBJ1-5	CASRRQGQNQPQHF
13	.	TRBV24-1	TRBJ2-1	CATSDSIVVEQFF
11	.	TRBV20-1	TRBJ2-7	CSARNGERQYF
15	TRBD2	TRBV15	TRBJ2-7	CATSRGLAGSYEQYF
15	.	TRBV20-1	TRBJ1-5	CSATRGGGNNQPQHF
13	.	TRBV12-3/TRBV12-4	TRBJ2-2	CASSPGRSGELFF
15	.	TRBV12-3/TRBV12-4	TRBJ2-6	CASTEGDSGANVLTF
12	.	TRBV12-3/TRBV12-4	TRBJ1-1	CATHPGAAGAFF
14	.	TRBV20-1	TRBJ2-7	CSASVGQGLGEQYF
15	TRBD1	TRBV15	TRBJ2-7	CATSREWTGNYEQYF
16	.	TRBV9	TRBJ2-3	CASSPRGAYSTDTQYF
16	.	TRBV15	TRBJ2-3	CATSRGTGLSTDTQYF
16	.	TRBV3-1	TRBJ1-1	CASSRRRGGVNTEAFF
15	TRBD1	TRBV11-2	TRBJ2-5	CASSAPDRGRETQYF
14	TRBD1	TRBV7-2	TRBJ1-4	CASSLAQGARKLFF
13	.	TRBV13	TRBJ2-7	CASRDPGSYEQYF
15	TRBD1	TRBV12-3/TRBV12-4	TRBJ2-6	CASSPRGSGANVLTF
12	.	TRBV3-1	TRBJ1-1	CASSQGTSEAFF
14	TRBD2	TRBV6-6	TRBJ2-1	CASSSPSGRVEQFF
19	.	TRBV5-8	TRBJ2-6	CASSLGPHRGSSGANVLTF
14	.	TRBV3-1	TRBJ1-1	CASSQAARGAEAFF
15	TRBD2	TRBV28	TRBJ2-7	CASSLSTAGTYEQYF
11	.	TRBV13	TRBJ2-5	CASSWSFREYF
15	.	TRBV29-1	TRBJ1-4	CSVEDLTGRIGKLFF
17	TRBD1	TRBV27	TRBJ2-2	CASSSSRGTRNTGELFF
15	.	TRBV20-1	TRBJ2-1	CSALSPGAPYNEQFF
14	.	TRBV5-1	TRBJ1-2	CASSLVQGNYGYTF
16	TRBD2	TRBV28	TRBJ2-7	CASSLPTGLGGGEQYF